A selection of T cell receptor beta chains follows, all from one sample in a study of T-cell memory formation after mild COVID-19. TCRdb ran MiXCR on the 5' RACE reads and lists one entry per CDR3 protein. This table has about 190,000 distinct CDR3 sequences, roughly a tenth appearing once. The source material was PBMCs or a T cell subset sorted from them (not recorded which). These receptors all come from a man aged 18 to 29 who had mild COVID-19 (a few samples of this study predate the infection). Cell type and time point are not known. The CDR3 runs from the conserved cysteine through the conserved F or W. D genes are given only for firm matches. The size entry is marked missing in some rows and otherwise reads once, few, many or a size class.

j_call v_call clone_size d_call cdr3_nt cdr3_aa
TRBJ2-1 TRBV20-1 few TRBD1 TGCAGTGCTAGGCGCCGGGACAGGGACTACAATGAGCAGTTCTTC CSARRRDRDYNEQFF
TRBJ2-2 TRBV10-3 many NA TGTGCCATCAGTGAGTCTGGGAGAGGGGTCACCGGGGAGCTGTTTTTT CAISESGRGVTGELFF
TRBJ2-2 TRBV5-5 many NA TGTGCCAGCAGCCCCGCCCGGGGGCGGGGAAACACCGGGGAGCTGTTTTTT CASSPARGRGNTGELFF
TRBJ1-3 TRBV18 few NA TGTGCCAGCTCACCTTCGACGGGAGAGCTAGAAAACACCATATATTTT CASSPSTGELENTIYF
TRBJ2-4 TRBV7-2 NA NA TGTGCCAGCACCCCAGCCTGGGGCGGGGTAAACATTCAGTACTTC CASTPAWGGVNIQYF
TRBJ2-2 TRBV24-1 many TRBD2 TGTGCCACCAGTGACGGGGGACTAGCGGGAAGCACCGGGGAGCTGTTTTTT CATSDGGLAGSTGELFF
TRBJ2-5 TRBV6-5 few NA TGTGCCAGCAGAGCCCTACGGGGGCCCTTCAAAGAGACCCAGTACTTC CASRALRGPFKETQYF
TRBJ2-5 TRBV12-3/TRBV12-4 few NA TGTGCCAGCAGTCCTCAAGGGGGTTCTCAGTACTTC CASSPQGGSQYF
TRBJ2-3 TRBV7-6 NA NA TGTGCCAGCAGCTTATCACGCACAGATACGCAGTATTTT CASSLSRTDTQYF
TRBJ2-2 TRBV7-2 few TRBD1 TGTGCCAGCAGCTTAGGCCAGGGGGCCACCGGGGAGCTGTTTTTT CASSLGQGATGELFF
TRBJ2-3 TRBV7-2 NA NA TGTGCCAGCAGCGCCTCGGGTACGCAGTATTTT CASSASGTQYF
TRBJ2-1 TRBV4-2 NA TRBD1 TGTGCCAGCAGCCAACAACAGGGGGCATATAGGAATGAGCAGTTCTTC CASSQQQGAYRNEQFF
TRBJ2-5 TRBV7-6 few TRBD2 TGTGCCAGCAGCTTAGGTGTGACTAGCGGGGGGCCCCCCAAAGAGACCCAGTACTTC CASSLGVTSGGPPKETQYF
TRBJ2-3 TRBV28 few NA TGTGCCAGCAGTTTATTGCAACAGGGAACCCATACAGATACGCAGTATTTT CASSLLQQGTHTDTQYF
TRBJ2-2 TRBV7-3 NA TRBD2 TGTGCCAGCAGCTTGGCTAGCGGGGGTGGGGAGCTGTTTTTT CASSLASGGGELFF
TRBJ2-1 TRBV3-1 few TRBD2 TGTGCCAGCAGCCGGTCTGAGCGGGGTGGCAATGAGCAGTTCTTC CASSRSERGGNEQFF
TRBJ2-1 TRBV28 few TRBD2 TGTGCCAGCAGTAAAGCGGGGGGCCCCTTGGCCGAGCAGTTCTTC CASSKAGGPLAEQFF
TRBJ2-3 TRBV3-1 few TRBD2 TGTGCCAGCAGCCAACTTCCGGGACTAGGCACAGATACGCAGTATTTT CASSQLPGLGTDTQYF
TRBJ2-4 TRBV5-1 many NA TGCGCCAGCAGCCAAGAGGCCTTGGCGGGCCGGAGGGGGGGCATTCAGTACTTC CASSQEALAGRRGGIQYF
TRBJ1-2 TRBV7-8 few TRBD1 TGTGCCAGCAGCGCGACAGGGGGTGACCTTAAAGGGGGCTACACCTTC CASSATGGDLKGGYTF
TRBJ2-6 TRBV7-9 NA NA TGTGCCAGCAGCCAAAAGCCCAGAACCCCTTTGTCTGGGGCCAACGTCCTGACTTTC CASSQKPRTPLSGANVLTF
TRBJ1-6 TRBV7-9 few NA TGTGCCAGCAGCTTAGAGGGGGAGTCACCCCTCCACTTT CASSLEGESPLHF
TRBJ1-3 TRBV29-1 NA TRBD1 TGCAGCGCAGGGGGCGGTGGAAACACCATATATTTT CSAGGGGNTIYF
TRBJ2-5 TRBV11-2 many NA TGTGCCAGTCACCGGGGTGGAGAGACCCAGTACTTC CASHRGGETQYF
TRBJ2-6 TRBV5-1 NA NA TGCGCCAGCAGCTTGGGTCCAGTCTCTGGGGCCAACGTCCTGACTTTC CASSLGPVSGANVLTF
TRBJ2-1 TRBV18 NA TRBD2 TGTGCCAGCTCACGCAGTCGTTCGGGGGGCAATGAGCAGTTCTTC CASSRSRSGGNEQFF
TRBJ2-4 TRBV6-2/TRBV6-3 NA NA TGTGCCAGCAGTCAAAGAAGAGCCAAAAACATTCAGTACTTC CASSQRRAKNIQYF
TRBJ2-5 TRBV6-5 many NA TGTGCCAGCAGTCAACCTGGACGGGACGGGGCAGAGACCCAGTACTTC CASSQPGRDGAETQYF
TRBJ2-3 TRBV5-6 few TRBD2 TGTGCCAGCAGCTCCTCCCCAAGCGGGGGCACAGATACGCAGTATTTT CASSSSPSGGTDTQYF
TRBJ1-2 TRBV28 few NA TGTGCCACATCTCCACCCTCCGGGACCCAAAGGGGCTACACCTTC CATSPPSGTQRGYTF
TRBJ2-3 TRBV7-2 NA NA TGTGCCAGCAGCTCCCGGGCAGGTTCCGCAGATACGCAGTATTTT CASSSRAGSADTQYF
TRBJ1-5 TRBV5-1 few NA TGCGCCAGCAGCTTGGGGGATGGGTATCAGCCCCAGCATTTT CASSLGDGYQPQHF
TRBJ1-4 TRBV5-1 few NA TGCGCCAGCAGCCCAACCGGAGAAAATGAAAAACTGTTTTTT CASSPTGENEKLFF
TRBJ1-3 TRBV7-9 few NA TGTGCCAGCAGATTCGAGTTGTCGGGAAACACCATATATTTT CASRFELSGNTIYF
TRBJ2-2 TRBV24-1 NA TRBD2 TGTGCCACCAGTGACTCTAGCGGGGGGGCGGACACCGGGGAGCTGTTTTTT CATSDSSGGADTGELFF
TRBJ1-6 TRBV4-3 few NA TGCGCCAGCAGCCCCGGACGGAGCTCCTATAATTCACCCCTCCACTTT CASSPGRSSYNSPLHF
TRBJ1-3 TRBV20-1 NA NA TGCAGTGCTAGAGCTACCGGGACATCTGGAAACACCATATATTTT CSARATGTSGNTIYF